The sequence of this T cell receptor (beta chain) was determined in a study of human T cells and chemical hapten exposure. General study findings and limits: Large CDR3 similarity clusters arose significantly more often from expanded TCRs than from controls.

Germline V gene lookup returns CDR1 MNHEY and CDR2 SMNVEV (reference sequence). This CDR3 is 16 amino acids long. Trimming at V came to 5 bases and at J to 4 bases, leaving 7 bases not matched to a gene. This clonotype was observed a few times. Antigen: not known. Each CDR3 protein gets one entry after TCRdb re-called the RACE reads with MiXCR. This sample yields 300,000 to 450,000 distinct CDR3 sequences, of which roughly 4.6% are seen a single time; around 2.6% belongs to the top ten. Time point of the sample: pre-sensitization, week 0. The treatment here: therapeutic diphenylcyclopropenone sensitization with weekly scalp DPC.

This TCR was recovered from a woman between 50 and 59 years old with alopecia areata. Some clones in this sample may be carry-over from other donors' samples. The chain uses TRBV27 and TRBJ2-7; 14 bases are a match to TRBD2. The sample in question was whole blood, obtained in connection with sensitization to the hapten diphenylcyclopropenone (DPC). The DNA for the CDR3 is TGTGCCAGCAGTCCCCGGACTAGCGGGAGGAATTACGAGCAGTACTTC. It yields the protein CASSPRTSGRNYEQYF.